A single TCR beta chain is shown here with its context. The sample comes from a study of T cell changes during pregnancy in multiple sclerosis. Only in-frame clones appear in the TCRdb table, and some are missing; sequencing was by immunoSEQ multiplex PCR. This sample carries 40,000 to 50,000 clones, approximately 94% of them seen once, and the ten largest clones take over 0.55%. The V end lost 3 bases, the J end lost 7 bases, and 13 bases lay between the germline ends. CDR3 length: 13 residues. The germline gives CDR1 LNHDA, CDR2 SQIVND (reference sequence). The TCR sequence derives from a female donor with multiple sclerosis, enrolled in a pregnancy study. This rearrangement joins TRBV19 to TRBJ2-7; perhaps TRBD2 as D (5 bases). Specimen: CD4+ T cells from peripheral blood mononuclear cells, collected in the third trimester of pregnancy. As DNA, the CDR3 is TGTGCCAGTAGTATGTACCCCCGAGGGGAGCAGTACTTC. It translates to CASSMYPRGEQYF.